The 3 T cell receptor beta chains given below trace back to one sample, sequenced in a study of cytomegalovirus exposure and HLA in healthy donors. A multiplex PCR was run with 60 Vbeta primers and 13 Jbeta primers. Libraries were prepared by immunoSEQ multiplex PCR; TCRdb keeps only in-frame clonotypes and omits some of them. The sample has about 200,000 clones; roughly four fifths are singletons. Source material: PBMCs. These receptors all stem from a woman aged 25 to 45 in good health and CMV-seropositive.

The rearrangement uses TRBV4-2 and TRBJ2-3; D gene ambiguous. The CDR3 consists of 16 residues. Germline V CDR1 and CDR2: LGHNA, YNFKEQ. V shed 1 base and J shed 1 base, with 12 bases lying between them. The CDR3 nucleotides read TGTGCCAGCAGCCAAGTCTACTCGCGCGGCACAGATACGCAGTATTTT. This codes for CASSQVYSRGTDTQYF.

CDR3 sequence (DNA): TGTGCCAGCAGCCCCACCCGACAGGGAAAAAACATTCAGTACTTC. This encodes CASSPTRQGKNIQYF. The V and J genes are TRBV7-9 and TRBJ2-4, with 7 bases fitting TRBD1. Germline V lookup: CDR1 SEHNR, CDR2 FQNEAQ (reference sequence). With 5 bases clipped from V and 4 bases from J, the junction kept 8 bases outside the gene matches. This CDR3 has 15 residues.

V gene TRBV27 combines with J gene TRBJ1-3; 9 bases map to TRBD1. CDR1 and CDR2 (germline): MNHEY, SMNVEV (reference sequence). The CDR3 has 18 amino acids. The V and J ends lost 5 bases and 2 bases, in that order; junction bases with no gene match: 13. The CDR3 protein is CASSPLPGQGPPGNTIYF. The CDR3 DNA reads TGTGCCAGCAGTCCTCTACCGGGACAGGGTCCTCCTGGAAACACCATATATTTT.